This is a list of T cell receptor beta chains from one sample in a study of blood T cell repertoires in COVID-19. Measured with immunoSEQ multiplex PCR; TCRdb has only the in-frame clones, and not every one. The table shows 200,000 to 250,000 clones, with 80% to 90% occurring only once. Source material: PBMCs or T cells enriched from blood (not recorded which). These receptors were obtained from a woman between 40 and 50 years old with acute COVID-19. The CDR3 runs from the conserved cysteine through the conserved F or W. The order of the fields is V gene, J gene, CDR3 protein.

v_call: TRBV4-1
j_call: TRBJ1-2
cdr3_aa: CASSERSDSGLDGYTF

v_call: TRBV30
j_call: TRBJ1-2
cdr3_aa: CACKGAGYTF

v_call: TRBV7-2
j_call: TRBJ2-1
cdr3_aa: CASSLGGGAREQFF

v_call: TRBV14
j_call: TRBJ2-3
cdr3_aa: CASSQYRGDTQYF

v_call: TRBV6-4
j_call: TRBJ2-3
cdr3_aa: CASSPRTAADTQYF

v_call: TRBV25-1
j_call: TRBJ2-5
cdr3_aa: CASSEQGAKRETQYF

v_call: TRBV3-1/TRBV3-2
j_call: TRBJ1-3
cdr3_aa: CASSPRENTIYF

v_call: TRBV6-6
j_call: TRBJ1-2
cdr3_aa: CAAGRSPSNYGYTF

v_call: TRBV10-3
j_call: TRBJ1-1
cdr3_aa: CATSSGGHTEAFF

v_call: TRBV12-3/TRBV12-4
j_call: TRBJ1-2
cdr3_aa: CASSLGENYGYTF

v_call: TRBV6-5
j_call: TRBJ2-3
cdr3_aa: CARLAGGITDTQYF

v_call: TRBV27
j_call: TRBJ1-1
cdr3_aa: CASSFRGQTEAFF

v_call: TRBV6-4
j_call: TRBJ1-2
cdr3_aa: CASSSEGTGIYGYTF

v_call: TRBV6-5
j_call: TRBJ2-1
cdr3_aa: CASGRWGQGSVEQFF

v_call: TRBV9
j_call: TRBJ2-3
cdr3_aa: CASSVGASGGLGDTQYF